A selection of T cell receptor beta chains follows, all from one sample in a study of early stage breast cancer tumors. Method: immunoSEQ multiplex PCR; TCRdb's copy keeps in-frame clones and lacks some. Of 30,000 to 40,000 clones in the sample, 65% to 75% were seen once. The sample taken for sequencing was blood. Source of these receptors: a person aged 55 to 75 with breast cancer. The CDR3 runs from the conserved cysteine through the conserved F or W. Each record gives: CDR3 DNA, CDR3 protein, V gene, J gene, clone size, D gene. D genes are given only for firm matches. The size field is filled for only some rows; it gives once, few, many or a size class.

CDR3 DNA: TGTGCCAGCAGCCAAACGGTAGATACGCAGTATTTT; CDR3 protein: CASSQTVDTQYF; V gene: TRBV7-9; J gene: TRBJ2-3; clone size: NA; D gene: NA
CDR3 DNA: TGTGCCAGCAGCTTACAGAGCTCCTACGAGCAGTACTTC; CDR3 protein: CASSLQSSYEQYF; V gene: TRBV7-8; J gene: TRBJ2-7; clone size: few; D gene: NA
CDR3 DNA: TGTGCCAGCAGCTTAGGGCAGGCTGGAGGCTACACCTTC; CDR3 protein: CASSLGQAGGYTF; V gene: TRBV7-8; J gene: TRBJ1-2; clone size: NA; D gene: NA
CDR3 DNA: TGTGCCAGCAGTTTGGGACACCTGAACACTGAAGCTTTCTTT; CDR3 protein: CASSLGHLNTEAFF; V gene: TRBV6-5; J gene: TRBJ1-1; clone size: NA; D gene: NA
CDR3 DNA: TGTGCCAGCAGTCCCTTAGCTAGCGGGAGCATCGATGAGCAGTTCTTC; CDR3 protein: CASSPLASGSIDEQFF; V gene: TRBV27; J gene: TRBJ2-1; clone size: NA; D gene: TRBD2
CDR3 DNA: TGTGCCAGCACCCCGGACAGAGGGGAAAAACTGTTTTTT; CDR3 protein: CASTPDRGEKLFF; V gene: TRBV18; J gene: TRBJ1-4; clone size: NA; D gene: NA
CDR3 DNA: TGTGCCAGCAGGGACGTCGGCCAAGAGACCCAGTACTTC; CDR3 protein: CASRDVGQETQYF; V gene: TRBV25-1; J gene: TRBJ2-5; clone size: once; D gene: NA
CDR3 DNA: TGTGCCAGCAGCTCGCTACCCACTACAGCCGGGGAGCTGTTTTTT; CDR3 protein: CASSSLPTTAGELFF; V gene: TRBV5-5; J gene: TRBJ2-2; clone size: NA; D gene: NA
CDR3 DNA: TGTGCCAGCAGTTACTCGGTAGGGGGATCTATCTATGGCTACACCTTC; CDR3 protein: CASSYSVGGSIYGYTF; V gene: TRBV6-6; J gene: TRBJ1-2; clone size: NA; D gene: NA
CDR3 DNA: TGTGCCAGCCTTTCGTTTTATGATTCACCCCTCCACTTT; CDR3 protein: CASLSFYDSPLHF; V gene: TRBV28; J gene: TRBJ1-6; clone size: NA; D gene: NA
CDR3 DNA: TGTGCCAGCAGTGGCGACTCCGATGCGGATACGCAGTATTTT; CDR3 protein: CASSGDSDADTQYF; V gene: TRBV25-1; J gene: TRBJ2-3; clone size: NA; D gene: NA
CDR3 DNA: TGTGCCAGCAGCCCTACAGGGGGCAAGGATGGCTACACCTTC; CDR3 protein: CASSPTGGKDGYTF; V gene: TRBV5-4; J gene: TRBJ1-2; clone size: NA; D gene: TRBD1
CDR3 DNA: TGTGCCAGCAGGACGAACAGGGGAGGGTACTACGAGCAGTACTTC; CDR3 protein: CASRTNRGGYYEQYF; V gene: TRBV28; J gene: TRBJ2-7; clone size: few; D gene: NA
CDR3 DNA: TGTGCCAGCAGACCAGCGGGAGGTCACCTTTACGAGCAGTACTTC; CDR3 protein: CASRPAGGHLYEQYF; V gene: TRBV5-5; J gene: TRBJ2-7; clone size: NA; D gene: TRBD2
CDR3 DNA: TGTGCCAGCAGCGTAGAGGGTGGATCCGAGCAGTACTTC; CDR3 protein: CASSVEGGSEQYF; V gene: TRBV9; J gene: TRBJ2-7; clone size: NA; D gene: NA
CDR3 DNA: TGTGCCAGTAGAACAACAGGGGGCGCAGATACGCAGTATTTT; CDR3 protein: CASRTTGGADTQYF; V gene: TRBV7-9; J gene: TRBJ2-3; clone size: NA; D gene: TRBD1
CDR3 DNA: TGTGCCAGCAGCCGCGACGGGAGCAATCAGCCCCAGCATTTT; CDR3 protein: CASSRDGSNQPQHF; V gene: TRBV16; J gene: TRBJ1-5; clone size: NA; D gene: NA
CDR3 DNA: TGTGCCAGCAGCTTGGCAGGACAGGGCGTTAACAGCTACACCTTC; CDR3 protein: CASSLAGQGVNSYTF; V gene: TRBV5-4; J gene: TRBJ1-2; clone size: NA; D gene: TRBD1
CDR3 DNA: TGTGCCAGCAGTGAAACGGGACATATTAACTATGGCTACACCTTC; CDR3 protein: CASSETGHINYGYTF; V gene: TRBV2; J gene: TRBJ1-2; clone size: NA; D gene: NA
CDR3 DNA: TGTGCCAGCAGTGAAGTGAGTAGGGAATCTGAAGCTTTCTTT; CDR3 protein: CASSEVSRESEAFF; V gene: TRBV25-1; J gene: TRBJ1-1; clone size: NA; D gene: NA
CDR3 DNA: TGCGCCAGCAGCCAAGGGAGGGGGTTGGGCCACTACGAGCAGTACTTC; CDR3 protein: CASSQGRGLGHYEQYF; V gene: TRBV4-1; J gene: TRBJ2-7; clone size: NA; D gene: NA
CDR3 DNA: TGTGCCAGCAGGGGGACAGGGGCCTACAATGAGCAGTTCTTC; CDR3 protein: CASRGTGAYNEQFF; V gene: TRBV2; J gene: TRBJ2-1; clone size: NA; D gene: TRBD1
CDR3 DNA: TGTGCCTGGAGTGTGACTAACAATCAGCCCCAGCATTTT; CDR3 protein: CAWSVTNNQPQHF; V gene: TRBV30; J gene: TRBJ1-5; clone size: NA; D gene: NA
CDR3 DNA: TGTGCCAGCAGCCGAACTTGGGAACAGCCCCAGCATTTT; CDR3 protein: CASSRTWEQPQHF; V gene: TRBV27; J gene: TRBJ1-5; clone size: NA; D gene: NA
CDR3 DNA: TGTGCCAGCAGCTTCCTGGGGGCGTTCGCGGGAGGGTCGTACAATGAGCAGTTCTTC; CDR3 protein: CASSFLGAFAGGSYNEQFF; V gene: TRBV7-6; J gene: TRBJ2-1; clone size: NA; D gene: TRBD2
CDR3 DNA: TGTGCCAGCAGCCGGACAGGGGGCAATTATGGCTACACCTTC; CDR3 protein: CASSRTGGNYGYTF; V gene: TRBV7-9; J gene: TRBJ1-2; clone size: NA; D gene: TRBD1
CDR3 DNA: TGCGCCAGCAGACAGGACCCGTATTACTATGGCTACACCTTC; CDR3 protein: CASRQDPYYYGYTF; V gene: TRBV5-1; J gene: TRBJ1-2; clone size: NA; D gene: NA
CDR3 DNA: TGCAGCGTTGAAGGAGACGCGGGGGAGTATTATGGCTACACCTTC; CDR3 protein: CSVEGDAGEYYGYTF; V gene: TRBV29-1; J gene: TRBJ1-2; clone size: NA; D gene: NA
CDR3 DNA: TGTGCCTGGAGTGGGCCGCCGCTAGCCAAAAACATTCAGTACTTC; CDR3 protein: CAWSGPPLAKNIQYF; V gene: TRBV30; J gene: TRBJ2-4; clone size: few; D gene: NA
CDR3 DNA: TGTGCCAGCAGTAACCGAGGACAAGCACCCTACGAGCAGTACTTC; CDR3 protein: CASSNRGQAPYEQYF; V gene: TRBV2; J gene: TRBJ2-7; clone size: once; D gene: NA
CDR3 DNA: TGTGCCAGCATTCCCACTAGCGGGATCTCCTACGAGCAGTACTTC; CDR3 protein: CASIPTSGISYEQYF; V gene: TRBV6-6; J gene: TRBJ2-7; clone size: NA; D gene: TRBD2
CDR3 DNA: TGCGCCAGCAGCCAAGCGCCCCAGGTGGATCAGCCCCAGCATTTT; CDR3 protein: CASSQAPQVDQPQHF; V gene: TRBV4-1; J gene: TRBJ1-5; clone size: NA; D gene: NA
CDR3 DNA: TGTGCCAGTAGGACAGGATTACTTCTTGAAGCTTTCTTT; CDR3 protein: CASRTGLLLEAFF; V gene: TRBV19; J gene: TRBJ1-1; clone size: NA; D gene: NA
CDR3 DNA: TGTGCCAGCAGTTGGGAAAGGGGGTCACCCCTCCACTTT; CDR3 protein: CASSWERGSPLHF; V gene: TRBV27; J gene: TRBJ1-6; clone size: NA; D gene: NA
CDR3 DNA: TGTGCCAGCAGCTTATGGGGTGGGGACGAGCAGTACTTC; CDR3 protein: CASSLWGGDEQYF; V gene: TRBV5-4; J gene: TRBJ2-7; clone size: once; D gene: NA
CDR3 DNA: TGTGCCAGTAGTATAGATATAGGGACAGGTACGGGGGCTTTCTTT; CDR3 protein: CASSIDIGTGTGAFF; V gene: TRBV19; J gene: TRBJ1-1; clone size: few; D gene: TRBD1
CDR3 DNA: TGTGCCAGCAGTCGAGTGGGTGAGCAGTTCTTC; CDR3 protein: CASSRVGEQFF; V gene: TRBV5-6; J gene: TRBJ2-1; clone size: few; D gene: NA
CDR3 DNA: TGTGCCAGCAGTTTACGATACAGGGCGACTGAAGCTTTCTTT; CDR3 protein: CASSLRYRATEAFF; V gene: TRBV28; J gene: TRBJ1-1; clone size: NA; D gene: NA
CDR3 DNA: TGTGCCAGTAGTACTAGGAGTAGCAATCAGCCCCAGCATTTT; CDR3 protein: CASSTRSSNQPQHF; V gene: TRBV19; J gene: TRBJ1-5; clone size: once; D gene: NA